This is a list of T cell receptor beta chains from one sample in a study of CD8 T cells in Susac syndrome. From the immunoSEQ multiplex PCR reads, TCRdb called clonotypes with MiXCR, one entry per CDR3 protein. This table holds over 100,000 distinct CDR3 sequences, 85% to 95% found once. The sample taken for sequencing was CD8+ T cells from PBMCs. These receptors all stem from a human donor in good health. The CDR3 runs from the conserved cysteine through the conserved F or W. The D gene is left open where the match is weak. A row's size may be missing; if present it is once, few, many or a size class.

j_gene,d_gene,abundance,v_gene,CDR3aa,CDR3nt
TRBJ2-6,TRBD1,-,TRBV11-1,CASSLDRVGANVLTF,TGTGCCAGCAGCCTGGACAGGGTTGGGGCCAACGTCCTGACTTTC
TRBJ2-7,-,-,TRBV4-2,CASSQDKGYEQYF,TGTGCCAGCAGCCAAGATAAGGGCTACGAGCAGTACTTC
TRBJ2-6,-,-,TRBV29-1,CSVLFITSSGANVLTF,TGCAGCGTTCTATTTATCACCAGCTCTGGGGCCAACGTCCTGACTTTC
TRBJ1-1,TRBD1,-,TRBV20-1,CSAREGTGAPGAFF,TGCAGTGCTAGGGAAGGGACAGGTGCGCCCGGGGCTTTCTTT
TRBJ1-1,TRBD1,once,TRBV4-1,CASSQGPGGTEAFF,TGCGCCAGCAGCCAAGGTCCAGGGGGCACTGAAGCTTTCTTT
TRBJ2-1,-,-,TRBV5-1,CASSPQDSYNEQFF,TGCGCCAGCAGCCCACAAGACAGCTACAATGAGCAGTTCTTC
TRBJ2-7,-,-,TRBV20-1,CSARRDSHSYEQYF,TGCAGTGCTAGAAGAGACAGCCACTCCTACGAGCAGTACTTC
TRBJ1-2,-,-,TRBV19,CASSIDLARVNGYTF,TGTGCCAGTAGTATAGATCTAGCGCGGGTGAACGGCTACACCTTC
TRBJ2-7,-,-,TRBV5-1,CASSFNENYEQYF,TGCGCCAGCAGCTTCAACGAGAACTACGAGCAGTACTTC
TRBJ1-5,-,-,TRBV6-5,CASSYSGVNQPQHF,TGTGCCAGCAGTTACTCGGGGGTGAATCAGCCCCAGCATTTT
TRBJ2-1,TRBD2,once,TRBV12-3/TRBV12-4,CASSLRGGGFSYNEQFF,TGTGCCAGCAGTTTACGGGGGGGAGGATTCTCCTACAATGAGCAGTTCTTC
TRBJ2-7,TRBD2,-,TRBV10-3,CAVRLAEAYEQYF,TGTGCCGTCCGACTAGCGGAGGCCTACGAGCAGTACTTC
TRBJ1-5,TRBD1,-,TRBV6-2/TRBV6-3,CASSPIRTGASNQPQHF,TGTGCCAGCAGTCCTATTCGGACAGGGGCATCCAATCAGCCCCAGCATTTT
TRBJ2-3,TRBD2,-,TRBV7-3,CASSPGPLTGGYTDTQYF,TGTGCCAGCAGCCCTGGGCCCCTAACGGGGGGTTACACAGATACGCAGTATTTT
TRBJ1-1,TRBD1,-,TRBV7-9,CASSPDRATEAFF,TGTGCCAGCAGCCCCGACAGGGCTACTGAAGCTTTCTTT
TRBJ1-5,TRBD1,-,TRBV20-1,CSAGTDRPDQPQHF,TGCAGTGCTGGCACGGACAGGCCAGATCAGCCCCAGCATTTT
TRBJ2-5,-,-,TRBV27,CASSFKETQYF,TGTGCCAGCAGTTTTAAAGAGACCCAGTACTTC
TRBJ1-1,-,-,TRBV5-1,CASSLTDTLEAFF,TGCGCCAGCAGCTTGACAGATACCCTTGAAGCTTTCTTT
TRBJ1-1,TRBD1,-,TRBV3-1,CASSPDRAGLRATEAFF,TGTGCCAGCAGCCCAGACAGGGCCGGTCTGAGGGCTACTGAAGCTTTCTTT
TRBJ2-3,TRBD1,-,TRBV7-9,CASSFGTASADTQYF,TGTGCCAGCAGCTTCGGGACAGCTTCCGCAGATACGCAGTATTTT
TRBJ1-1,-,-,TRBV27,CASRGNTEAFF,TGTGCCAGCAGAGGGAACACTGAAGCTTTCTTT
TRBJ2-7,-,-,TRBV19,CASSIERRGSEQYF,TGTGCCAGTAGTATCGAAAGGCGCGGAAGTGAGCAGTACTTC
TRBJ2-1,TRBD2,once,TRBV9,CASNDGTSRYNEQFF,TGTGCCAGCAACGACGGGACTAGTAGGTACAATGAGCAGTTCTTC
TRBJ1-2,-,-,TRBV29-1,CSVGGVESNYGYTF,TGCAGCGTGGGGGGGGTTGAATCTAACTATGGCTACACCTTC
TRBJ2-3,TRBD2,-,TRBV7-9,CASSLRRVLAGGADTQYF,TGTGCCAGCAGCTTGCGGCGGGTCTTAGCGGGAGGGGCAGATACGCAGTATTTT
TRBJ1-6,TRBD1,-,TRBV4-3,CASSPLGQVLLGNSPLHF,TGCGCCAGCAGCCCTTTAGGACAGGTCTTACTAGGGAATTCACCCCTCCACTTT
TRBJ2-7,-,once,TRBV6-1,CASSSTGLGPSYEQYF,TGTGCCAGCAGCTCCACCGGTTTGGGACCCTCCTACGAGCAGTACTTC
TRBJ1-1,-,-,TRBV20-1,CSARKDRNARNTEAFF,TGCAGTGCTAGAAAGGACAGAAACGCCCGGAACACTGAAGCTTTCTTT
TRBJ2-7,TRBD2,once,TRBV7-2,CASRAGRWEQYF,TGTGCCAGCAGAGCGGGACGGTGGGAGCAGTACTTC
TRBJ1-3,-,-,TRBV11-1,CASSQERTGNTIYF,TGTGCCAGCAGCCAGGAGAGGACTGGAAACACCATATATTTT
TRBJ2-1,-,-,TRBV20-1,CSAKDSYNEQFF,TGCAGTGCTAAAGACTCGTACAATGAGCAGTTCTTC
TRBJ2-1,-,-,TRBV20-1,CSAVAAAYNEQFF,TGCAGTGCCGTAGCGGCCGCCTATAATGAGCAGTTCTTC
TRBJ1-5,TRBD1,-,TRBV19,CASKREGASNQPQHF,TGTGCCAGTAAGCGAGAGGGGGCAAGCAATCAGCCCCAGCATTTT
TRBJ2-5,-,-,TRBV19,CASSGTGAWTGETQYF,TGTGCCAGTAGTGGAACGGGGGCCTGGACGGGAGAGACCCAGTACTTC
TRBJ2-1,-,once,TRBV7-9,CASSSPRAGLNNEQFF,TGTGCCAGCAGCTCCCCCCGGGCGGGGTTAAACAATGAGCAGTTCTTC
TRBJ2-6,-,-,TRBV11-2,CASSRDISAGANVLTF,TGTGCCAGCAGCCGGGACATCTCGGCTGGGGCCAACGTCCTGACTTTC
TRBJ2-7,-,-,TRBV6-5,CASSGGATYEQYF,TGTGCCAGCAGTGGGGGGGCGACGTACGAGCAGTACTTC
TRBJ1-2,-,-,TRBV19,CATSPGTGDGYTF,TGTGCCACTAGCCCTGGAACTGGGGACGGCTACACCTTC
TRBJ2-1,TRBD2,-,TRBV18,CASSPPSGRYDNEQFF,TGTGCCAGCTCACCACCTAGCGGGAGATACGACAATGAGCAGTTCTTC
TRBJ1-4,-,-,TRBV5-1,CASSFGGRGGNEKLFF,TGCGCCAGCAGCTTTGGGGGCCGGGGAGGTAATGAAAAACTGTTTTTT
TRBJ2-1,TRBD2,-,TRBV19,CASSIVSGRAKTNEQFF,TGTGCCAGTAGTATAGTTAGCGGGAGGGCCAAGACCAATGAGCAGTTCTTC
TRBJ2-7,TRBD2,-,TRBV19,CASSIGLAVDEQYF,TGTGCCAGTAGTATCGGACTAGCGGTTGACGAGCAGTACTTC
TRBJ2-7,-,few,TRBV5-1,CASSLELARFYEQYF,TGCGCCAGCAGCCTAGAACTAGCCCGGTTTTACGAGCAGTACTTC
TRBJ2-2,TRBD1,-,TRBV10-3,CAIKQGDTGELFF,TGTGCCATCAAACAGGGGGACACCGGGGAGCTGTTTTTT
TRBJ2-1,-,-,TRBV19,CASTRYNEQFF,TGTGCCAGTACCCGCTACAATGAGCAGTTCTTC